Listed below are T cell receptor beta chains from one sample, sequenced in a study of blood T cell repertoires in COVID-19. Assay: immunoSEQ multiplex PCR; the TCRdb copy retains only in-frame clones and omits some. The data contain roughly 200,000 clones, around 79% of them singletons. Sequenced input: peripheral blood. These receptors were collected from a woman aged 40 to 50 with COVID-19, enrolled during active disease. CDR3s include the opening cysteine and the closing phenylalanine or tryptophan. The order of the fields is D gene, J gene, clone size, V gene, CDR3 DNA, CDR3 protein. D genes are given only for firm matches. Clone sizes are given selectively: once, few, many, or a class where the clone is expanded.

>.|TRBJ2-5|.|TRBV20-1
TGCAGTGCTCTCCTACAAGAGACCCAGTACTTC
CSALLQETQYF
>.|TRBJ1-4|few|TRBV7-2
TGTGCCAGCAGCCCCGCGGGGCTGGGTGAAAAACTGTTTTTT
CASSPAGLGEKLFF
>.|TRBJ1-2|many|TRBV5-8
TGTGCCAGCAGCTTGACAGGGTTCTACTATGGCTACACCTTC
CASSLTGFYYGYTF
>TRBD2|TRBJ2-1|.|TRBV9
TGTGCCAGCAGCGTCCGTAGCGGGAGGGGCTCCTACAATGAGCAGTTCTTC
CASSVRSGRGSYNEQFF
>TRBD1|TRBJ1-5|.|TRBV30
TGTGCCTGCTTGGGACAGGGGGATCAGCCCCAGCATTTT
CACLGQGDQPQHF
>.|TRBJ1-4|.|TRBV5-6
TGTGCCAGCAGCCTTGGCGCGCGGGGCCAGGGTGAAAAACTGTTTTTT
CASSLGARGQGEKLFF
>TRBD1|TRBJ2-7|.|TRBV27
TGTGCCAGCAGTAACAGGGGAGACGAGCAGTACTTC
CASSNRGDEQYF
>TRBD1|TRBJ1-1|.|TRBV4-3
TGCGCCAGCAGCCAAGAAGCCACAGGGGTAGGAACTGAAGCTTTCTTT
CASSQEATGVGTEAFF
>TRBD1|TRBJ1-1|.|TRBV12-3/TRBV12-4
TGTGCCAGCAGTTATCAGGGGGCTACTGAAGCTTTCTTT
CASSYQGATEAFF
>TRBD2|TRBJ2-2|few|TRBV10-3
TGTGCCATCAGTGAAGGAGCGGGGGGCTTCACCGGGGAGCTGTTTTTT
CAISEGAGGFTGELFF
>.|TRBJ2-3|.|TRBV14
TGTGCCAGCAGCCAAGATCCTAGGTTCGGAGGAGATACGCAGTATTTT
CASSQDPRFGGDTQYF
>.|TRBJ1-2|few|TRBV2
TGTGCCAGCAGTGGCGGGACGGGCTGGCTCTACACCTTC
CASSGGTGWLYTF
>TRBD1|TRBJ2-5|.|TRBV6-5
TGTGCCAGTACAGGGGCTCGCTTGGAGACCCAGTACTTC
CASTGARLETQYF
>TRBD2|TRBJ2-3|few|TRBV7-8
TGTGCCAGCACCTCCGCAGCCGCGGGAGAGAGGAATACGCAGTATTTT
CASTSAAAGERNTQYF
>TRBD1|TRBJ1-2|.|TRBV9
TGTGCCAGCAGCGTAGCCCCAGGGGGGAACTATGGCTACACCTTC
CASSVAPGGNYGYTF
>.|TRBJ1-2|many|TRBV27
TGTGCCAGCAGTTCCGGGATAGGGATCCTTTCGGGGGGCTACACCTTC
CASSSGIGILSGGYTF
>TRBD1|TRBJ2-3|.|TRBV30
TGTGCCTGGAGTGAGGAAAGGGGACAGGGGATTAATACGCAGTATTTT
CAWSEERGQGINTQYF
>TRBD1|TRBJ1-1|.|TRBV2
TGTGCCACTACCCAGGGACAGGTGGGGTTCACTGAAGCTTTCTTT
CATTQGQVGFTEAFF
>.|TRBJ1-6|.|TRBV24-1
TGTGCCACCAGTGATTCCCAGGGGCATTCACCCCTCCACTTT
CATSDSQGHSPLHF
>.|TRBJ1-2|.|TRBV4-2
TGTGCCAGCAGCCAAGAGAGGACAGACCAAGCTAACTATGGCTACACCTTC
CASSQERTDQANYGYTF
>.|TRBJ2-1|.|TRBV11-1
TGTGCCAGCAGCTTATCCGACAATGAGCAGTTCTTC
CASSLSDNEQFF
>TRBD2|TRBJ2-1|.|TRBV2
TGTGCCAGCAGACCGACTAGCGGGACCCTCTCTTTATACAATGAGCAGTTCTTC
CASRPTSGTLSLYNEQFF
>.|TRBJ2-5|.|TRBV18
TGTGCCAGCTCCCCACCGGGCAAAGAGACCCAGTACTTC
CASSPPGKETQYF
>.|TRBJ1-5|many|TRBV12-3/TRBV12-4
TGTGCCAGCAGTCAGACAGTTAATCAGCCCCAGCATTTT
CASSQTVNQPQHF
>.|TRBJ1-5|.|TRBV18
TGTGCCAGCTCACCAGCGGGGAGCAATCAGCCCCAGCATTTT
CASSPAGSNQPQHF
>.|TRBJ2-1|.|TRBV29-1
TGCAGCGTTGAAGAGCGACAGAAGCCCTACAATGAGCAGTTCTTC
CSVEERQKPYNEQFF
>TRBD1|TRBJ1-1|.|TRBV7-8
TGTGCCAGCAGCCCCGACAGGGGAGGGACTGAAGCTTTCTTT
CASSPDRGGTEAFF
>TRBD2|TRBJ2-7|.|TRBV29-1
TGCAGCGCCCGAACTAGCGGGAGATCCCACGAGCAGTACTTC
CSARTSGRSHEQYF
>TRBD2|TRBJ2-3|.|TRBV24-1
TGTGCCACCAGTGATTGGACTAGCGGTAGAGATACGCAGTATTTT
CATSDWTSGRDTQYF
>.|TRBJ1-2|few|TRBV5-1
TGCGCCAGCAGCTTAGAGGCTCGCTATGGCTACACCTTC
CASSLEARYGYTF
>.|TRBJ1-1|few|TRBV19
TGTGCCAGTAGTATAGAGGGACAAGGCTGGAACACTGAAGCTTTCTTT
CASSIEGQGWNTEAFF
>.|TRBJ2-2|.|TRBV6-5
TGTGCCAGCAGTTACGGACTGAACACCGGGGAGCTGTTTTTT
CASSYGLNTGELFF
>TRBD1|TRBJ2-6|.|TRBV5-1
TGCGCCAGCAGACAAAGGACAGGCTCTGCTTCTGGGGCCAACGTCCTGACTTTC
CASRQRTGSASGANVLTF
>.|TRBJ2-1|.|TRBV3-1/TRBV3-2
TGTGCCAGCAGCCAAGATCTTGGTTGGCGGGTCACCTACAATGAGCAGTTCTTC
CASSQDLGWRVTYNEQFF
>TRBD2|TRBJ2-3|once|TRBV7-9
TGTGCCAGCAGCTTCTTCCGGACTAGCGGGAGAATGGATACGCAGTATTTT
CASSFFRTSGRMDTQYF
>TRBD1|TRBJ2-1|few|TRBV18
TGTGCCAGCTCACCAGACGGGACAGGGGGGGATGGTGAGCAGTTCTTC
CASSPDGTGGDGEQFF
>TRBD1|TRBJ2-7|.|TRBV7-2
TGTGCCAGCAGCTTCCAGGGGGCATTGACCTACGAGCAGTACTTC
CASSFQGALTYEQYF
>TRBD2|TRBJ2-2|.|TRBV6-2/TRBV6-3
TGTGCCAGCAGTTACTCGGCGGGGGGGACCGGGGAGCTGTTTTTT
CASSYSAGGTGELFF
>TRBD2|TRBJ2-3|.|TRBV11-2
TGTGCCAGCAGCTTAGGAGGCGGGAGGAGCGATACGCAGTATTTT
CASSLGGGRSDTQYF
>TRBD1|TRBJ1-4|.|TRBV5-1
TGCGCCAGCACCTCGACAGGGGGAACTAATGAAAAACTGTTTTTT
CASTSTGGTNEKLFF
>.|TRBJ1-1|.|TRBV6-2/TRBV6-3
TGTGCCAGCAGTTACTCGAGAGCTGAAGCTTTCTTT
CASSYSRAEAFF
>.|TRBJ1-2|few|TRBV25-1
TGTGCCAGCCTTCAGGGGAATAACTATGGCTACACCTTC
CASLQGNNYGYTF
>.|TRBJ2-7|.|TRBV7-9
TGTGCCAGCAGCTTGGAGGGCCTAAAGGACGAGCAGTACTTC
CASSLEGLKDEQYF
>.|TRBJ2-7|once|TRBV2
TGTGCCAGCAGTGAAAATACGGGAGAGCAGTACTTC
CASSENTGEQYF
>TRBD2|TRBJ2-3|.|TRBV5-1
TGCGCCAGCACCACCACTAGCGGGGTATCAGATACGCAGTATTTT
CASTTTSGVSDTQYF
>.|TRBJ1-2|.|TRBV30
TGTGCCTGGAGTGTAGGCGCTATGCGAGGAACTGGCTACACCTTC
CAWSVGAMRGTGYTF